What follows are 8 T cell receptor beta chains derived from one specimen sequenced in a study of long-term antiretroviral therapy in people with HIV (dated 2022 in TCRdb). The immunoSEQ hsTCRB v3.0 assay was used at survey level resolution for TRB variable region sequencing. TCRdb re-hosts the immuneACCESS table, in-frame sequences only. Its copies lack some clones; in the studies checked, an unresolved V gene accounts for under half of them, and the cause for the rest is not known. This sample is represented by about 35,000 clones; 65% to 75% of them were singletons. Under 4% of the sample lies in the top ten. The input for sequencing was unsorted PBMCs, taken 3 years after starting antiretroviral therapy. The source of these receptors is a man in his forties or fifties with HIV.

This chain links TRBV6-5 with TRBJ1-4, with 7 positions matching TRBD1. The junction had 4 bases not matched to a gene; V was cut back by 1 base and J by 8 bases. The CDR3 runs to 14 residues. The germline gives CDR1 MNHEY, CDR2 SVGAGI. CDR3 nucleotides: TGTGCCAGCAGTTACTACAGGGGAGGGGAAAAACTGTTTTTT. Its translation is CASSYYRGGEKLFF.

The chain is built from TRBV19 and TRBJ2-1, with unresolved D. The CDR3 covers 13 residues. Trimming removed 3 bases from V and 5 bases from J, with 8 bases in between. The germline CDR1 and CDR2 sequences are LNHDA and SQIVND (reference sequence). The CDR3 coding sequence is TGTGCCAGTAGTATTTACAGAAACAATGAGCAGTTCTTC. It specifies CASSIYRNNEQFF.

This chain uses TRBV7-2 with TRBJ2-7; no clear D. Germline loops: CDR1 SGHTA, CDR2 FQGNSA. Between the trimmed V and J ends, which lost 4 bases and 0 bases, there was a span of 4 bases. The CDR3 contains 12 residues. This CDR3 is CASSYLSYEQYF. The CDR3 region has the DNA TGTGCCAGCAGCTACCTCTCCTACGAGCAGTACTTC.

This clone was picked up a small number of times. The chain combines TRBV18 with TRBJ1-1, with TRBD1 as a possible D gene (5 bases). The CDR3 covers 12 residues. The germline gives CDR1 KGHSH, CDR2 LQKENI. The V end lost 3 bases, the J end lost 6 bases, and 8 bases lay between the germline ends. CDR3 protein: CASSPSGAEAFF. In nucleotides, the CDR3 is TGTGCCAGCTCACCCTCGGGGGCTGAAGCTTTCTTT. Full variable domain (missing parts from reference TRBV18 and TRBJ1-1): NAGVMQNPRHLVRRRGQEARLRCSPMKGHSHVYWYRQLPEEGLKFMVYLQKENIIDESGMPKERFSAEFPKEGPSILRIQQVVRGDSAAYFCASSPSGAEAFFGQGTRLTVV.

This chain connects TRBV2 to TRBJ2-3; D could derive from TRBD1 or TRBD2 (5 bases each). The CDR3 has 15 amino acids. Trimming took 8 bases from V and 0 from J, leaving 15 bases between them. CDR1 is SNHLY and CDR2 is FYNNEI in the germline V gene. Here the CDR3 DNA reads TGTGCCAGCGAAACCGGGACGGTGAGCACAGATACGCAGTATTTT. The encoded protein is CASETGTVSTDTQYF.

Comment on this clone: Different DNA sequences within this sample yield the same CDR3. Written as DNA, the CDR3 is TGTGCCAGCAGCTACGCGGGACAGGGGGCCTACGAGCAGTACTTC. Amino acid sequence: CASSYAGQGAYEQYF. This chain joins TRBV6-5 and TRBJ2-7; 11 positions match TRBD1. Germline loops: CDR1 MNHEY, CDR2 SVGAGI. The CDR3 runs to 15 residues. The V gene end was trimmed by 6 bases and the J gene end by 2 bases; junction bases not matched to a gene: 6.

The J gene is TRBJ2-1, the V gene TRBV27; D possibly uses TRBD1 or TRBD2 (5 bases each). Looked up from germline, CDR1 is MNHEY and CDR2 is SMNVEV (reference sequence). This CDR3 has 15 residues. V lost 3 bases to trimming and J lost 10 bases, with 19 bases between them. CDR3 residues: CASSLVGTLEIEQFF. The CDR3 nucleotides are TGTGCCAGCAGTTTGGTCGGGACCCTGGAGATCGAGCAGTTCTTC.

The chain combines TRBV14 with TRBJ2-1; 13 bases align to TRBD2. The CDR3 contains 16 residues. With 1 base clipped from V and 4 bases from J, the junction kept 1 base outside the gene matches. From germline, CDR1 is SGHDN and CDR2 FVKESK. The CDR3 protein is CASSQGTSGGYNEQFF. CDR3 nucleotides: TGTGCCAGCAGCCAAGGGACTAGCGGGGGTTACAATGAGCAGTTCTTC.